This entry describes one T cell receptor (beta chain). The data were taken from a study of shared T cell receptors in the human thymus. Measured with immunoSEQ multiplex PCR; TCRdb has only the in-frame clones, and not every one. The repertoire includes hundreds of thousands of clones, more than 70% of them detected once, and 0.0094% sits in the top ten. The germline gives CDR1 SGHDT, CDR2 YYEEEE. Trimming shortened V by 9 bases and J by 5 bases, and 32 bases separated the two germline ends. This CDR3 contains 18 residues. These same data were also listed under a study on human thymus T cells.

The TCR was taken from a boy under three years old with a congenital heart defect. Sequencing was carried out using thymocytes. This chain uses TRBV5-6 with TRBJ1-2, with D possibly matching TRBD1 (5 bases). The CDR3 region has the DNA TGTGCCACCACCTCGAGGGGAGGAGTGCTTTATCCTGCTTATGGCTACACCTTC. Translating gives CATTSRGGVLYPAYGYTF.